Below, 31 T cell receptor beta chains from the same sample are listed, as sequenced in a study of shared clonotypes between healthy human individuals. Libraries were prepared by immunoSEQ multiplex PCR; TCRdb keeps only in-frame clonotypes and omits some of them. This table has fewer than 2.5 million clones, more than 85% appearing once. What was sequenced was naive CD4+ T cells from PBMCs. Subset here: CD45RA+ positively selected. These receptor sequences come from a man between 18 and 35 years old in good health. Some clones in this sample may be carry-over from other donors' samples.

V usage is TRBV9 and J usage is TRBJ2-1; 9 nucleotides match TRBD1. Germline V gene lookup returns CDR1 SGDLS and CDR2 YYNGEE. The J segment lost 7 bases and the V segment lost 3 bases, leaving 8 bases of the junction unmatched. The CDR3 is 15 residues long. The DNA of the CDR3 is TGTGCCAGCAGCGCCGGGACAGGGAAGATAAATGAGCAGTTCTTC. Translated: CASSAGTGKINEQFF.

The gene calls are TRBV28 and TRBJ1-2; D is perhaps TRBD1 (6 bases). This CDR3 has 14 residues. CDR1 MDHEN and CDR2 SYDVKM come from the germline V gene. Trimming took 6 bases from V and 4 from J, leaving 15 bases between them. The DNA of the CDR3 is TGTGCCAGCAGGGACGCGGGACACTCCTATGGCTACACCTTC. Translating it yields CASRDAGHSYGYTF.

The rearrangement joins TRBV10-3 to TRBJ2-3; possibly TRBD2 for D (6 bases). The V and J ends lost 11 bases and 2 bases respectively, with 11 bases between them. The CDR3 runs 12 residues. CDR1 and CDR2 (germline): ENHRY, SYGVKD. The CDR3 nucleotides read TGTGCCGCGGGGTCTCACACAGATACGCAGTATTTT. This encodes CAAGSHTDTQYF.

V and J are TRBV30 and TRBJ1-1, with TRBD1 as a possible D gene (6 bases). CDR3 size: 12 residues. Trimming removed 1 base at V and 9 bases at J, with 12 bases between. Germline loops: CDR1 GTSNPN, CDR2 SVGIG (reference sequence). CDR3 residues: CAWSAGTGQAFF. CDR3 coding DNA: TGTGCCTGGAGTGCGGGAACAGGGCAAGCTTTCTTT.

The V gene is TRBV18, the J gene TRBJ1-5; D is unclear. Germline loops: CDR1 KGHSH, CDR2 LQKENI. This CDR3 spans 13 amino acids. V dropped 1 base and J dropped 4 bases, with 5 bases sitting between them. In nucleotides, the CDR3 is TGTGCCAGCTCACCACAGTATAATCAGCCCCAGCATTTT. As protein: CASSPQYNQPQHF.

This clone showed up just once. This chain uses TRBV6-1 with TRBJ2-7, with D possibly TRBD2 on 6 matching bases. The germline CDR1 and CDR2 sequences are MNHNS and SASEGT. This CDR3 has 18 residues. Trimming pared 2 bases from V and 0 bases from J, leaving 20 bases between. In nucleotides, the CDR3 is TGTGCCAGCAGTGAATTCCCCCGGGGGACGGCGCTCTCCTACGAGCAGTACTTC. It codes for CASSEFPRGTALSYEQYF.

Points on this clone: The sample has other DNA sequences that encode this CDR3 too. The chain is built from TRBV7-9 and TRBJ2-1, with unresolved D. The CDR3 extends over 11 amino acids. Germline-derived CDR1 and CDR2 are SEHNR and FQNEAQ (reference sequence). Trimming stripped 3 bases from V and 8 bases from J, with 5 bases between. In DNA form, the CDR3 reads TGTGCCAGCAGCTTGGCAGATGAGCAGTTCTTC. It encodes CASSLADEQFF.

The chain carries TRBV18 and TRBJ2-4; D ambiguous. Trimming removed 1 base at V and 0 bases at J, with 7 bases between. Germline CDR1 and CDR2: KGHSH and LQKENI. The CDR3 length is 15 residues. The CDR3 DNA reads as TGTGCCAGCTCACCACAGGGCGCAGCCAAAAACATTCAGTACTTC. It encodes CASSPQGAAKNIQYF.

CDR3 sequence (DNA): TGTGCCAGCAGCCTACAAAACAATGAGCAGTTCTTC. Its protein product is CASSLQNNEQFF. This chain connects TRBV7-9 to TRBJ2-1; D remains ambiguous. Trimming removed 5 bases at V and 5 bases at J, with 7 bases between. CDR3 length equals 12 residues. The germline CDR1 and CDR2 sequences are SEHNR and FQNEAQ (reference sequence).

The V call is TRBV7-9, the J call TRBJ2-7, with D unclear. CDR1 SEHNR and CDR2 FQNEAQ come from the germline V gene (reference sequence). The CDR3 contains 14 residues. Trimming cost V 5 bases and J 1 base, with 12 bases left between them. The DNA of the CDR3 is TGTGCCAGCAGCCCGGTCGACAAATCCTACGAGCAGTACTTC. Protein product: CASSPVDKSYEQYF.

The chain is built from TRBV5-1 and TRBJ2-7; the match to TRBD1 covers 7 bases. CDR1 and CDR2 (germline): SGHRS, YFSETQ. The CDR3 covers 16 residues. V lost 0 bases and J lost 4; bases outside the gene matches: 10. CDR3 region: CASSLEWTGPRYEQYF. CDR3 nucleotide sequence: TGCGCCAGCAGCTTGGAGTGGACAGGCCCACGATACGAGCAGTACTTC.

The CDR3 region is CASSPLRDTSYEQYF. DNA for the CDR3: TGTGCCAGCTCACCACTGCGGGATACCTCCTACGAGCAGTACTTC. The genes are TRBV18 and TRBJ2-7, with D perhaps TRBD2 (6 bases). V shed 1 base and J shed 0 bases, with 10 bases lying between them. The length of the CDR3 is 15 residues. Germline V lookup: CDR1 KGHSH, CDR2 LQKENI.

This sequence joins TRBV5-1 and TRBJ2-5, with 9 bases aligning to TRBD2. CDR1 SGHRS and CDR2 YFSETQ come from the germline V gene. The CDR3 extends over 16 amino acids. Losses at the gene ends were 5 bases for V and 4 bases for J; bases not matched to a gene: 12. CDR3 in amino acids: CASRSLGGGGRETQYF. The CDR3 coding sequence is TGCGCCAGCAGATCCCTAGGCGGGGGGGGCAGAGAGACCCAGTACTTC.

V gene TRBV30 combines with J gene TRBJ1-4; 9 bases line up with TRBD1. The CDR3 is 13 amino acids. V shed 2 bases, J shed 8 bases, and the junction held 3 bases outside the gene matches. Germline CDR1 reads GTSNPN; CDR2 reads SVGIG (reference sequence). CDR3 DNA: TGTGCCTGGAGTATACAGGGGGCGGAAAAACTGTTTTTT. Residues: CAWSIQGAEKLFF.

The chain recombines TRBV19 with TRBJ2-5; 8 positions agree with TRBD2. The CDR3 sequence is 15 residues long. V lost 3 bases, J lost 2 bases, and 5 bases stayed unmatched. From germline, CDR1 is LNHDA and CDR2 SQIVND (reference sequence). CDR3 sequence reads: CASSMGGTRQETQYF. In DNA, the CDR3 is TGTGCCAGTAGTATGGGAGGGACTAGACAAGAGACCCAGTACTTC.

The chain couples TRBV18 to TRBJ2-3; D is ambiguous. CDR1 is KGHSH and CDR2 is LQKENI in the germline V gene. The CDR3 extends over 14 amino acids. Trimming shortened V by 1 base and J by 3 bases, and 8 bases separated the two germline ends. This CDR3 is CASSPRLTTDTQYF. The CDR3 DNA reads TGTGCCAGCTCACCACGTCTTACTACAGATACGCAGTATTTT.

The chain couples TRBV5-1 to TRBJ1-1, with 10 bases aligning to TRBD1. Trimming took 0 bases from V and 10 from J; bases not matched to a gene: 6. CDR3 length: 14 amino acids. Germline CDR1 SGHRS, CDR2 YFSETQ. The CDR3 bases are TGCGCCAGCAGCTTGGTGGGACAGGGGAGTGGAGCTTTCTTT. Its protein product is CASSLVGQGSGAFF.

In the case of this clone: Other DNA sequences in the sample encode the same CDR3. The V gene is TRBV28, the J gene TRBJ1-5, with D perhaps matching TRBD1 (6 bases). There are 15 residues in the CDR3. Trimming removed 6 bases from V and 7 bases from J, with 19 bases in between. Germline CDR1 is MDHEN and CDR2 is SYDVKM. Here the CDR3 reads CASSPPWVDRQPQHF. The CDR3 coding sequence is TGTGCCAGCAGCCCTCCCTGGGTGGACAGACAGCCCCAGCATTTT. The full variable domain, its missing parts supplied by reference TRBV28 and TRBJ1-5, is DVKVTQSSRYLVKRTGEKVFLECVQDMDHENMFWYRQDPGLGLRLIYFSYDVKMKEKGDIPEGYSVSREKKERFSLILESASTNQTSMYLCASSPPWVDRQPQHFGDGTRLSIL.

The chain has TRBV30 and TRBJ1-1; no clear D gene. The CDR3 totals 10 residues. In germline, CDR1 is GTSNPN, CDR2 SVGIG (reference sequence). V was shortened by 1 base and J by 7 bases, with 4 bases between the two germline ends. DNA for the CDR3: TGTGCCTGGAGTGACGTTGAAGCTTTCTTT. This codes for CAWSDVEAFF.

Regarding this clone: Additional DNA sequences in this sample encode the identical CDR3. The chain links TRBV11-3 to TRBJ1-3, with D uncertain. Germline CDR1 is SGHNT and CDR2 is YENEEA. With 4 bases removed from V and 7 bases from J, the gap between germline ends came to 11 bases. The CDR3 is made up of 13 amino acids. The CDR3 here is CASSSSSGNTIYF. As DNA, the CDR3 is TGTGCCAGCAGCTCCTCTTCGGGGAACACCATATATTTT.

For this clone: At the DNA level, this CDR3 is encoded by other sequences in the same sample as well. The chain couples TRBV7-3 to TRBJ1-1, with D hard to call. The CDR3 runs 14 residues. The germline V and J ends were trimmed by 2 bases and 1 base, with 8 bases remaining between them. Germline CDR1 and CDR2: SGHTA and FQGTGA. CDR3 coding DNA: TGTGCCAGCAGCTTATTGGCCGGGAACACTGAAGCTTTCTTT. Amino acids: CASSLLAGNTEAFF.

The rearrangement links TRBV7-7 to TRBJ2-1; unclear D gene. This CDR3 comprises 13 residues. V lost 5 bases and J lost 4, with 9 bases in between. Germline V gene lookup returns CDR1 SSHAT and CDR2 FNYEAQ (reference sequence). The CDR3 here is CASSRGGYNEQFF. CDR3 in DNA: TGTGCCAGCAGCCGTGGCGGTTACAATGAGCAGTTCTTC.

The chain carries TRBV11-2 and TRBJ2-3; 14 nucleotides match TRBD2. CDR1 and CDR2 (germline): SGHAT, FQNNGV. There are 17 residues in the CDR3. Trimming took 2 bases from V and 3 from J; bases not matched to a gene: 4. The CDR3 nucleotides read TGTGCCAGCAGCTTACGGACTAGCGGGAGGTTTACAGATACGCAGTATTTT. It translates to CASSLRTSGRFTDTQYF.

CDR3 nucleotide sequence: TGTGCCAGTACCGAGCGGAGCCCAGATACGCAGTATTTT. It is translated as CASTERSPDTQYF. The chain links TRBV19 to TRBJ2-3; possible D gene TRBD2, 5 bases. Per the germline V gene, CDR1 is LNHDA and CDR2 is SQIVND (reference sequence). The CDR3 length is 13 residues. Trimming took off 7 bases at V and 4 bases at J, with 12 bases between the two ends.

This clone was observed a few times. The chain uses TRBV2 and TRBJ1-1, with D tentatively TRBD1 (6 bases). Germline CDR1 SNHLY, CDR2 FYNNEI. Trimming left V 1 base short and J 7 bases short, with 19 bases between. This CDR3 is 16 amino acids long. The CDR3 DNA reads as TGTGCCAGCAGTGAAGTTGTCGGGGGCGCTTGGAGTGAAGCTTTCTTT. Protein product: CASSEVVGGAWSEAFF.

This clone was observed a handful of times. The chain joins TRBV9 to TRBJ1-3; tentative D call: TRBD1 (6 bases). CDR1 is SGDLS, CDR2 YYNGEE, per germline. There are 13 residues in the CDR3. Trimming left V 3 bases short and J 6 bases short, with 10 bases between. The CDR3 region has the DNA TGTGCCAGCAGCGAAGGACAGCTAAACACCATATATTTT. Its protein product is CASSEGQLNTIYF.

This clone was seen a single time. The J gene is TRBJ2-3, the V gene TRBV6-1, with D hard to call. V was pared by 3 bases and J by 0 bases, with 7 bases between. Germline V CDR1 and CDR2: MNHNS, SASEGT. The length of the CDR3 is 14 residues. The CDR3 spells CASSDTSSTDTQYF. CDR3 DNA: TGTGCCAGCAGTGACACGAGCAGCACAGATACGCAGTATTTT.

The V and J genes are TRBV2 and TRBJ2-2; 7 bases are shared with TRBD2. Germline CDR1 is SNHLY and CDR2 is FYNNEI. The CDR3 spans 16 residues. The V segment lost 8 bases and the J segment 1 base; nucleotides outside the gene matches: 10. In DNA form, the CDR3 reads TGTGCCAGCGCCCCTGAGGCTAGCGGGAACACCGGGGAGCTGTTTTTT. This gives the protein CASAPEASGNTGELFF.

The gene calls are TRBV9 and TRBJ2-1; tentatively, D is TRBD2 (6 bases). The CDR3 length is 15 residues. CDR1 and CDR2 from the germline V gene are SGDLS and YYNGEE. V gave up 6 bases and J gave up 6 bases, with 19 bases separating them. The CDR3 bases are TGTGCCAGCAAGGGGACTTCCAATCGAGGCAATGAGCAGTTCTTC. As protein: CASKGTSNRGNEQFF.

The V gene is TRBV9, the J gene TRBJ2-5; 7 nucleotides agree with TRBD2. This CDR3 has 16 residues. With V trimmed by 4 bases and J by 5 bases, 14 bases remained unmatched. CDR1 is SGDLS and CDR2 is YYNGEE in the germline V gene. CDR3: CASSPRPAGVGETQYF. Written as DNA, the CDR3 is TGTGCCAGCAGCCCGAGGCCGGCGGGGGTCGGGGAGACCCAGTACTTC.

V usage is TRBV18 and J usage is TRBJ2-1, with 11 nucleotides matching TRBD2. CDR1 and CDR2 from the germline V gene are KGHSH and LQKENI. The CDR3 runs to 16 residues. V shed 3 bases, J shed 3 bases, and the junction held 4 bases outside the gene matches. The CDR3 coding sequence is TGTGCCAGCTCACCTACGACTAGCGGGGACTACAATGAGCAGTTCTTC. This translates into CASSPTTSGDYNEQFF. Variable domain in full (rest from reference TRBV18 and TRBJ2-1): NAGVMQNPRHLVRRRGQEARLRCSPMKGHSHVYWYRQLPEEGLKFMVYLQKENIIDESGMPKERFSAEFPKEGPSILRIQQVVRGDSAAYFCASSPTTSGDYNEQFFGPGTRLTVL.